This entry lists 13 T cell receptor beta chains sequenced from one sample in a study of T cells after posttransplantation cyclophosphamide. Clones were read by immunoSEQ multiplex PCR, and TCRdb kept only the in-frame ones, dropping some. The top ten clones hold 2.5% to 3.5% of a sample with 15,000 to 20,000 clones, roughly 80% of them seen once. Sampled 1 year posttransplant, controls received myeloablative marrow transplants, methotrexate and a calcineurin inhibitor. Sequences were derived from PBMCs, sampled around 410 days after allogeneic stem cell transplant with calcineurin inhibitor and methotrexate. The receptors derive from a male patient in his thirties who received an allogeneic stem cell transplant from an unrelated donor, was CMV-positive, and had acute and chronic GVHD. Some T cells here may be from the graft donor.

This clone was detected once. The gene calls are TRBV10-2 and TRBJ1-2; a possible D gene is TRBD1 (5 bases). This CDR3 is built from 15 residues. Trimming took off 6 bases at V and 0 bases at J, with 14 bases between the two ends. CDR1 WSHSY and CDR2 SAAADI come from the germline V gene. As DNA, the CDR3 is TGCGCCAGCAGGCCCGGGGGAACCTCTAACTATGGCTACACCTTC. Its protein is CASRPGGTSNYGYTF.

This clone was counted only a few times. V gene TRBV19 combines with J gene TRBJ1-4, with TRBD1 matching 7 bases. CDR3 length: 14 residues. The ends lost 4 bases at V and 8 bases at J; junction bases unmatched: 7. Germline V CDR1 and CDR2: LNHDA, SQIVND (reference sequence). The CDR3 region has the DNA TGTGCCAGTAGTAACCGGGACAGTTTGGAAAAACTGTTTTTT. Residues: CASSNRDSLEKLFF.

The chain's CDR3 is CASSVFSRNSPLHF. DNA of the CDR3: TGTGCCAGCAGTGTGTTTAGCCGTAATTCACCCCTCCACTTT. V usage is TRBV6-1 and J usage is TRBJ1-6; D is unresolved. Trimming shortened V by 4 bases and J by 6 bases, and 10 bases separated the two germline ends. The germline V gene encodes CDR1 MNHNS and CDR2 SASEGT. The CDR3 sequence is 14 residues long.

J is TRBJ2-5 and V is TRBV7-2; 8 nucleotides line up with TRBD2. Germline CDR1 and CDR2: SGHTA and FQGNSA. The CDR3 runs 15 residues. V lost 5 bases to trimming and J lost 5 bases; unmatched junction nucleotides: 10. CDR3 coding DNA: TGTGCCAGCAGCGCAGCGGGGGCCGGAAGGGAGACCCAGTACTTC. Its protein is CASSAAGAGRETQYF. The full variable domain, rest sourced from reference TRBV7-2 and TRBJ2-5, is GAGVSQSPSNKVTEKGKDVELRCDPISGHTALYWYRQSLGQGLEFLIYFQGNSAPDKSGLPSDRFSAERTGGSVSTLTIQRTQQEDSAVYLCASSAAGAGRETQYFGPGTRLLVL.

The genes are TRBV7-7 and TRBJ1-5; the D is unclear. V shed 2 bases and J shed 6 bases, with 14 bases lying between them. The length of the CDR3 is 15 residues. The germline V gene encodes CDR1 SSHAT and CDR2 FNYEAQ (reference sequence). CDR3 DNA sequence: TGTGCCAGCAGCTTAAACGAGGGTTCGGGTCAGCCCCAGCATTTT. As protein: CASSLNEGSGQPQHF.

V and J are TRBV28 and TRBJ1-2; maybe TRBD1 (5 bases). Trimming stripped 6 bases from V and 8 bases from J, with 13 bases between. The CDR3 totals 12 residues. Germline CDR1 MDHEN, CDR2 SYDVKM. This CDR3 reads CASRGGVIGYTF. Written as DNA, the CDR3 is TGTGCCAGCAGGGGAGGGGTAATCGGCTACACCTTC.

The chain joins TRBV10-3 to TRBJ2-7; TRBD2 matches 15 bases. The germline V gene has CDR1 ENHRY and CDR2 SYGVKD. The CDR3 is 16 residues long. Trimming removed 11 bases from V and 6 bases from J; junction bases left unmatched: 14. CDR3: CAVGPRTSGGALEQYF. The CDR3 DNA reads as TGTGCCGTAGGGCCCAGGACTAGCGGGGGGGCCCTCGAGCAGTACTTC.

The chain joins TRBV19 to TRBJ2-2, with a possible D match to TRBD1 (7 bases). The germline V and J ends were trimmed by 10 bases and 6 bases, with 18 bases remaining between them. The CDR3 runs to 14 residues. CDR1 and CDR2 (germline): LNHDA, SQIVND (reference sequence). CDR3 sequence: CANYRGGDAGELFF. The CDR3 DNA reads TGTGCCAACTACAGGGGAGGAGACGCCGGGGAGCTGTTTTTT.

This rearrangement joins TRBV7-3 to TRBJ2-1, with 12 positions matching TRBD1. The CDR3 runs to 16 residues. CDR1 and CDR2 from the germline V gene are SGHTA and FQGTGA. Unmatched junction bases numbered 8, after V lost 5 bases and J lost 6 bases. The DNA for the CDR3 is TGTGCCAGCAGCGTTTCCGGGACAGGGGGCTTCAATGAGCAGTTCTTC. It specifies CASSVSGTGGFNEQFF.

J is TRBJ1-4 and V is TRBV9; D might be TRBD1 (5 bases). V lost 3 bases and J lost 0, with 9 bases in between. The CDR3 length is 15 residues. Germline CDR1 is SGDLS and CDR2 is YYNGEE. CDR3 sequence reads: CASSAQGSTNEKLFF. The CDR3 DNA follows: TGTGCCAGCAGCGCGCAGGGTTCAACTAATGAAAAACTGTTTTTT.

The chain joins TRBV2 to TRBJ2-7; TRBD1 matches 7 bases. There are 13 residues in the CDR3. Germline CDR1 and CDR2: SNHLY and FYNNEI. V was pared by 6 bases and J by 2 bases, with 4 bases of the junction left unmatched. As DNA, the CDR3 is TGTGCCAGCAGGTCGGGACAGACCTACGAGCAGTACTTC. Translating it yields CASRSGQTYEQYF.

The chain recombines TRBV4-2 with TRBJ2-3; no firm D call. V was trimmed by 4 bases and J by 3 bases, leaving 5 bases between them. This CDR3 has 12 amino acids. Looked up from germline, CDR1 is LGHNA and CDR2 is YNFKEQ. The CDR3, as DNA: TGTGCCAGCAGCCGCGCGACAGATACGCAGTATTTT. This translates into CASSRATDTQYF.

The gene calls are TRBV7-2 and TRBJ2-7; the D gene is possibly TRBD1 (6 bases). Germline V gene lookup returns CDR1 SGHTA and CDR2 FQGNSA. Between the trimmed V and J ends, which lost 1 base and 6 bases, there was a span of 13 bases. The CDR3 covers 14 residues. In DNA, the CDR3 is TGTGCCAGCAGCTTAGACAGGGTAGGGTTCGAGCAGTACTTC. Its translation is CASSLDRVGFEQYF.